This TCR beta chain came from a study of shared clonotypes between healthy human individuals. Assay used: immunoSEQ multiplex PCR; TCRdb lists only in-frame clones, some missing. The sample includes under 1,100,000 clones, around 76% of them seen just once. Germline V gene data show CDR1 as SGHRS and CDR2 as YFSETQ. Deletions cut 0 bases from V and 10 bases from J, with 14 bases between. This CDR3 has 14 amino acids. The chain combines TRBV5-1 with TRBJ2-1; no reliable D call. The source of this sequence is a man in his late teens or twenties in good health. Sequences were obtained from memory CD4+ T cells sorted from blood. Stated subset: CD45RA-negative fraction. Here the CDR3 DNA reads TGCGCCAGCAGCTTGGGTTCCGCTATCCCGGAGCAGTTCTTC. Translation gives CASSLGSAIPEQFF. The entire variable domain, with the rest obtained from reference TRBV5-1 and TRBJ2-1, is as follows: KAGVTQTPRYLIKTRGQQVTLSCSPISGHRSVSWYQQTPGQGLQFLFEYFSETQRNKGNFPGRFSGRQFSNSRSEMNVSTLELGDSALYLCASSLGSAIPEQFFGPGTRLTVL.